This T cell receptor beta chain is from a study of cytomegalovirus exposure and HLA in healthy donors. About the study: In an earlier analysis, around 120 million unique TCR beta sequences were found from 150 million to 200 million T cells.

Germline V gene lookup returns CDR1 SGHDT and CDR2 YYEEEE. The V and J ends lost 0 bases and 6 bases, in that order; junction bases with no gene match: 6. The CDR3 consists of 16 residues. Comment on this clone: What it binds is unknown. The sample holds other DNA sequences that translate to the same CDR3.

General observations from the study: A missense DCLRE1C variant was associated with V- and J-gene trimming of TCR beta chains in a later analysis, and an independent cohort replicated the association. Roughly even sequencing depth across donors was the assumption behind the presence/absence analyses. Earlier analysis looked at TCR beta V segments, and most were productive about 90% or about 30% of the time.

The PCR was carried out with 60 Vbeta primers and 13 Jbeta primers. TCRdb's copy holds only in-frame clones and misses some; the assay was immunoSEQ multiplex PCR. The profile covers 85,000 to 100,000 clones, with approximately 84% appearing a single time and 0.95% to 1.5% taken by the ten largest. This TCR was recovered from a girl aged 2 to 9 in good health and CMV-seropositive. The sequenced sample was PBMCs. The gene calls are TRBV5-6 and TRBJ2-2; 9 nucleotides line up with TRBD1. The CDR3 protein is CASSLGWDRAPGELFF. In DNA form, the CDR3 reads TGTGCCAGCAGCTTGGGGTGGGACAGGGCCCCCGGGGAGCTGTTTTTT.